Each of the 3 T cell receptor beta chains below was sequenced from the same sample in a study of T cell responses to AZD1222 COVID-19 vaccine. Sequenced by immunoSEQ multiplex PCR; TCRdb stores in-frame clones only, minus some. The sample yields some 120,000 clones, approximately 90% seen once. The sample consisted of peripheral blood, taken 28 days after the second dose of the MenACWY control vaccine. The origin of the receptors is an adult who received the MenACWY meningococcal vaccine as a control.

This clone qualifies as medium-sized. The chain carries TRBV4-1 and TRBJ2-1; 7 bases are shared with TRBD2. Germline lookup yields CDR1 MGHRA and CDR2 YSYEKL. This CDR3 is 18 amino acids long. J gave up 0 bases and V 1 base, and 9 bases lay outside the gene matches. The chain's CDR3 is CASSQVHPPSGSYNEQFF. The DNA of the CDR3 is TGCGCCAGCAGCCAAGTCCACCCCCCTAGCGGCTCCTACAATGAGCAGTTCTTC.

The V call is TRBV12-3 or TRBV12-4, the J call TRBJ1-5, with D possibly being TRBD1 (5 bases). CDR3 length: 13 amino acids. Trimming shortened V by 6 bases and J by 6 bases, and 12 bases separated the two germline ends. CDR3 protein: CASSLGTGQPQHF. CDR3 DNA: TGTGCCAGCAGCCTCGGGACGGGTCAGCCCCAGCATTTT.

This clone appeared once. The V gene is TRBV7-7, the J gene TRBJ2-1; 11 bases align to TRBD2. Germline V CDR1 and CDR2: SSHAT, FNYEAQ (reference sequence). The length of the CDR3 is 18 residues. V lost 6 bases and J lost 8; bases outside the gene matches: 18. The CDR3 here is CASSRLSGGANPNDEQFF. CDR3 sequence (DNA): TGTGCCAGCAGTCGGCTTAGCGGGGGGGCCAACCCTAATGATGAGCAGTTCTTC.